This T cell receptor (beta chain) is drawn from a study of CD8+ T cells in alopecia areata. The authors extracted RNA and reverse transcribed it into cDNA as the sequencing template. Data came from immunoSEQ multiplex PCR; TCRdb stores just in-frame clones and leaves some out. The sample has around 150,000 clones; around 54% are singletons. Notes on the study in general: Clonality was higher in lesional than normal scalp, especially in alopecia totalis/universalis. TCRs were shared less clearly across patients than in mice, possibly for HLA-related reasons. Normal-skin resident alphabeta T cells also appear among scalp sample sequences.

Germline-derived CDR1 and CDR2 are MGHRA and YSYEKL. The V end lost 4 bases, the J end lost 8 bases, and 8 bases lay between the germline ends. This CDR3 is 12 amino acids long. Details on this clone: The antigen remains undetermined.

The researchers isolated CD4+ and CD8+ T cells from PBMCs by sorting. The gene calls are TRBV4-1 and TRBJ1-4; no definite D call. This clonotype was obtained from a human donor in good health. Sequenced: CD4+ T cells sorted from blood. The CDR3 coding sequence is TGCGCCAGCAGCCCACCGACAGAAAAACTGTTTTTT. Its translation: CASSPPTEKLFF.